This T cell receptor (beta chain) emerged from a study of T cells in localized non-small cell lung cancer. Study-wide results and caveats: Sequencing covered just one tumor region, so heterogeneity cannot be ruled out. A median of roughly 55 of the top 100 tumor clones appeared in adjacent lung, which was paired and uninvolved. Clonality of T cells reached its maximum in uninvolved adjacent lung, surpassing tumor. Higher blood T cell density tracked longer overall survival.

The CDR3 covers 13 residues. The ends were cut back, 10 bases at V and 8 bases at J, with 15 bases in the middle. Per germline, CDR1 SEHNR and CDR2 FQNEAQ (reference sequence). Method: immunoSEQ multiplex PCR; TCRdb's copy keeps in-frame clones and lacks some. The repertoire consists of about 39,000 clones, with 70% to 80% occurring once and the leading ten covering around a third. Concerning this clone: Its specificity is not known.

Sequenced here: PBMCs, sampled before any cancer treatment. This rearrangement joins TRBV7-9 to TRBJ1-6; maybe TRBD1 (5 bases). This clonotype was sampled from a woman aged 40-70 years with stage II squamous cell lung carcinoma. The CDR3 region is CATGTHRDSPLHF. CDR3 DNA sequence: TGTGCCACCGGGACTCATAGGGATTCACCCCTCCACTTT.